This T cell receptor beta chain was documented in a study of blood T cell repertoires in COVID-19. The wider study: Spain, Italy and the United States supplied samples that represented acute and convalescent COVID-19. The analysed material was cDNA or gDNA that came from T cells, B-cell-depleted T cells, or PBMCs.

This clone has a handful of counts. From germline, CDR1 is MDHEN and CDR2 SYDVKM. The CDR3 contains 10 residues. The V end was cut by 10 bases, the J end by 14 bases, with 12 bases between. As handled by the study authors: Estimated nucleated cell counts came from reference gene primer amplification. Generated by immunoSEQ multiplex PCR, the TCRdb table keeps only in-frame clones and is missing some. Clonal size and the V and J genes are those of that table, whereas D and trimming came from the DNA. Counted here are about 130,000 clones, around 83% occurring once; the ten biggest clones make up approximately 3.5%. Recruited during active infection, patients (from Seattle) were subsequently followed longitudinally.

This sequence originates from a woman aged 80 or over with COVID-19, enrolled during active disease. The rearrangement links TRBV28 to TRBJ1-6; D not resolved. Input material: peripheral blood. As DNA, the CDR3 is TGTGCCACCGGGAGAAAGGCCCTCCACTTT. Translated: CATGRKALHF.